The text below deals with one TCR beta chain. Original data processing: Amplification of reference gene primers provided the estimated nucleated cell counts. TCRdb keeps only in-frame clones here, not all; method: immunoSEQ multiplex PCR. The V and J calls and the clone size are those of that table, but D and trimming were determined from the DNA. The table includes about 150,000 clones, around four fifths detected once. V was shortened by 7 bases and J by 1 base, with 13 bases between the two germline ends. CDR3 length: 14 amino acids. Per germline, CDR1 LNHDA and CDR2 SQIVND (reference sequence). Donors of Cohort 3 who recovered were those that had two negative PCRs, clearance, or symptom resolution. The source of the sample is a study of blood T cell repertoires in COVID-19. The wider study: Donors in the United States, Italy and Spain gave samples during acute or convalescent COVID-19.

The sequence was obtained from a woman in her 50s who had recovered from COVID-19. The chain combines TRBV19 with TRBJ1-1, with D possibly TRBD1 on 6 matching bases. The sequenced sample was PBMCs or T cells enriched from blood (not recorded which). The CDR3: CASTHTDRNTEAFF. The CDR3 DNA reads TGTGCCAGTACCCACACGGACAGGAACACTGAAGCTTTCTTT.